These T cell receptor beta chains were read from a single sample in a study of T-cell memory formation after mild COVID-19. MiXCR, run by TCRdb on the 5' RACE reads, gives a single entry per CDR3 protein. The table lists a few hundred thousand distinct CDR3 sequences, roughly 21% of them singletons. Material for sequencing was PBMCs or a T cell subset sorted from them (not recorded which). The receptors originated from an adult woman who had mild COVID-19 (a few samples of this study predate the infection). Cell type and time point are not known. The CDR3 runs from the conserved cysteine through the conserved F or W. The D gene is left open where the match is weak. A clone size is listed for some rows: how often the clone was seen (once, few, many), or a class if it is expanded.

size: few; V: TRBV7-9; J: TRBJ1-2; D: -; DNA: TGTGCCAGCGGTTGGGGAAATTATGATGGCTACACCTTC; CDR3: CASGWGNYDGYTF
size: -; V: TRBV6-2/TRBV6-3; J: TRBJ2-1; D: TRBD2; DNA: TGTGCCAGCAGGGGAGCCGGACTAGCGGGACTTGGTGAGCAGTTCTTC; CDR3: CASRGAGLAGLGEQFF
size: -; V: TRBV12-3/TRBV12-4; J: TRBJ1-4; D: -; DNA: TGTGCCACCCGTGGGGGTGGTGAAAAACTGTTTTTT; CDR3: CATRGGGEKLFF
size: -; V: TRBV20-1; J: TRBJ2-1; D: TRBD1; DNA: TGCAGGACAGGGGGGACAGGGGCCTACAATGAGCAGTTCTTC; CDR3: CRTGGTGAYNEQFF
size: few; V: TRBV20-1; J: TRBJ1-1; D: -; DNA: TGCAGTGCTAGGAACCGGGGCCGGAACACTGAAGCTTTCTTT; CDR3: CSARNRGRNTEAFF
size: -; V: TRBV20-1; J: TRBJ1-4; D: -; DNA: TGCAGTGCTAAGGGGGACCCTTCCACTAATGAAAAACTGTTTTTT; CDR3: CSAKGDPSTNEKLFF
size: many; V: TRBV3-1; J: TRBJ2-3; D: TRBD1; DNA: TGTGCCAGCAGCCAAACGAGACAGGGGGCTCGGACAGATACGCAGTATTTT; CDR3: CASSQTRQGARTDTQYF
size: -; V: TRBV12-3/TRBV12-4; J: TRBJ1-2; D: -; DNA: TGTGCCAGCAGTCTCCGGTCTATGGAAGGCTACACCTTC; CDR3: CASSLRSMEGYTF
size: -; V: TRBV11-2; J: TRBJ2-1; D: TRBD2; DNA: TGTGCCAGCAGCTTACTTCTAGCGGGTCTTTCCAATGAGCAGTTCTTC; CDR3: CASSLLLAGLSNEQFF
size: -; V: TRBV9; J: TRBJ1-6; D: -; DNA: TGTGCCAGCAGCCCTCCCCCGGGGGTTTCACCCCTCCACTTT; CDR3: CASSPPPGVSPLHF
size: once; V: TRBV5-1; J: TRBJ2-7; D: TRBD1; DNA: TGCGCCAGCAGCTCCGCACCGGGACAGGGAACCTACGAGCAGTACTTC; CDR3: CASSSAPGQGTYEQYF
size: few; V: TRBV7-9; J: TRBJ2-3; D: -; DNA: TGTGCCAGCAGCTTGGGAGGGGGAATGGATACGCAGTATTTT; CDR3: CASSLGGGMDTQYF
size: few; V: TRBV7-6; J: TRBJ2-7; D: -; DNA: TGTGCCAGCAGCTTAGCGGAGTTCTACGAGCAGTACTTC; CDR3: CASSLAEFYEQYF